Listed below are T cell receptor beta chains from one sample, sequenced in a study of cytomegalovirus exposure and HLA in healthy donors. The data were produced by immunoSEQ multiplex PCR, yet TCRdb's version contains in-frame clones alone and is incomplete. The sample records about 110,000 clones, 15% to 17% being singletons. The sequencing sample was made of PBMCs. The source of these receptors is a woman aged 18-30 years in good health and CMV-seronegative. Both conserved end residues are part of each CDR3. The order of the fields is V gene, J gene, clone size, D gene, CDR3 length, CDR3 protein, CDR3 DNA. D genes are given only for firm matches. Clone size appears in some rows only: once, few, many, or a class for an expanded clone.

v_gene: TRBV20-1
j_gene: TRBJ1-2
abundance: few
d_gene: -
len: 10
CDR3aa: CSATEDGYTF
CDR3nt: TGCAGTGCTACCGAGGATGGCTACACCTTC

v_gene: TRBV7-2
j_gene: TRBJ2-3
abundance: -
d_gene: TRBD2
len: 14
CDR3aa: CASSDLRLADTQYF
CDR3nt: TGTGCCAGCAGCGACCTCCGACTAGCCGATACGCAGTATTTT

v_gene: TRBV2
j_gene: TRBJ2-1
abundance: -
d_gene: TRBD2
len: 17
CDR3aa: CASSDQPLAGRGNEQFF
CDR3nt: TGTGCCAGCAGTGATCAGCCACTAGCGGGAAGAGGCAATGAGCAGTTCTTC

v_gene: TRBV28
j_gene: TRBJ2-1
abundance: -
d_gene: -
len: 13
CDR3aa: CASSFSAYNEQFF
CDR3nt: TGTGCCAGCAGTTTTAGCGCCTACAATGAGCAGTTCTTC

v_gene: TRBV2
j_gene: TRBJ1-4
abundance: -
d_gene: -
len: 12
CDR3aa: CASRGTGFRLFF
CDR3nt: TGTGCCAGCAGGGGCACAGGGTTCAGACTGTTTTTT

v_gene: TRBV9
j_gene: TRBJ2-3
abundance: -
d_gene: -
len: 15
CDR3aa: CASSVDGRGTDTQYF
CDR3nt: TGTGCCAGCAGCGTAGACGGTCGGGGCACAGATACGCAGTATTTT

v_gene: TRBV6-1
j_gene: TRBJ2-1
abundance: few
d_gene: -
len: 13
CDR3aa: CAGGAVLYNEQFF
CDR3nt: TGTGCCGGTGGGGCGGTACTTTACAATGAGCAGTTCTTC

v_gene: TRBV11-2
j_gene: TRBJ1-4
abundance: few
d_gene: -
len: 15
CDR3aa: CASSLRGLFGEKLFF
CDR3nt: TGTGCCAGCAGCTTACGGGGTCTCTTTGGAGAAAAACTGTTTTTT

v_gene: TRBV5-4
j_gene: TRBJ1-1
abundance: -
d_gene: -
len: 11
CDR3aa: CATKEGTEAFF
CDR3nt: TGTGCCACTAAGGAGGGCACTGAAGCTTTCTTT

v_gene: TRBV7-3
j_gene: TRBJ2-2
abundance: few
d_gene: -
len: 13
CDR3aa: CASSTQNTGELFF
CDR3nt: TGTGCCAGCAGCACACAGAACACCGGGGAGCTGTTTTTT

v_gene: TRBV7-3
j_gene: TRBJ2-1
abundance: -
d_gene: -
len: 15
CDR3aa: CASSLGPGWGNEQFF
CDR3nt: TGTGCCAGCAGCTTAGGGCCAGGGTGGGGCAATGAGCAGTTCTTC

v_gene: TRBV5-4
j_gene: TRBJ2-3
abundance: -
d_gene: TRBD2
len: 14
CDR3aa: CATSGAGGSDTQYF
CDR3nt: TGTGCCACCTCCGGAGCGGGAGGGTCAGATACGCAGTATTTT

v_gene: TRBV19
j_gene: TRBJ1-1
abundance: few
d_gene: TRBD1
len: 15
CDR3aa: CASSIVGQGVTEAFF
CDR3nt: TGTGCCAGTAGTATAGTGGGACAGGGGGTCACTGAAGCTTTCTTT

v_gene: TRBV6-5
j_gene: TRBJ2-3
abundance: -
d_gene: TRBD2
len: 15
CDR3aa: CASRVAGGPTDTQYF
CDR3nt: TGTGCCAGCAGGGTAGCGGGAGGGCCGACAGATACGCAGTATTTT

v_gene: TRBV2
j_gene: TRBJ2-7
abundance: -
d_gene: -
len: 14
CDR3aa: CASSESGRNYEQYF
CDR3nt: TGTGCCAGCAGTGAAAGCGGCCGTAACTACGAGCAGTACTTC

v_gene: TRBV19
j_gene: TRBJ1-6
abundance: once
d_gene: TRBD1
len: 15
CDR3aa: CASSEGALYNSPLHF
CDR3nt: TGTGCCAGTAGCGAGGGGGCTCTCTATAATTCACCCCTCCACTTT

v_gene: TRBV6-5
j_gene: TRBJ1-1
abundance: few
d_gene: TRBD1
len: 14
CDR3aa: CASRRDLQGPEAFF
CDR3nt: TGTGCCAGCAGGCGAGACTTACAGGGGCCTGAAGCTTTCTTT

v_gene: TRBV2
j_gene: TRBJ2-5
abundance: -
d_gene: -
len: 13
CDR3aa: CASRRGLQETQYF
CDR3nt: TGTGCCAGCAGGAGGGGACTCCAAGAGACCCAGTACTTC

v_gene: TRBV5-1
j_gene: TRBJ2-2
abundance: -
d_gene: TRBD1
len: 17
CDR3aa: CASSSLYSGQGTGELFF
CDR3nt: TGCGCCAGCAGCTCCCTTTACTCGGGACAGGGTACCGGGGAGCTGTTTTTT

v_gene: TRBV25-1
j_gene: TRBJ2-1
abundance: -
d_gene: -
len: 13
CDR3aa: CASSESWANEQFF
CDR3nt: TGTGCCAGCAGTGAATCCTGGGCGAATGAGCAGTTCTTC

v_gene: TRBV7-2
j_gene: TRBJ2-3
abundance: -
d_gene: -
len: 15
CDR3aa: CASSTQGGEADTQYF
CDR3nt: TGTGCCAGCAGCACGCAAGGCGGGGAAGCAGATACGCAGTATTTT

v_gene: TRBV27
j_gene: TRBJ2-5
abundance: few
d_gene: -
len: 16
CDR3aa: CASSPGDGGWGETQYF
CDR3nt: TGTGCCAGCAGTCCTGGGGATGGAGGATGGGGAGAGACCCAGTACTTC

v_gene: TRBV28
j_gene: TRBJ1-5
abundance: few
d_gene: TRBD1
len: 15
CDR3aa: CASRGQGGPNQPQHF
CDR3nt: TGTGCCAGCCGAGGACAGGGAGGACCCAATCAGCCCCAGCATTTT

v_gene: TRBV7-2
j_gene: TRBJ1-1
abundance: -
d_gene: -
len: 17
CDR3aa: CASSLNSAGFMNTEAFF
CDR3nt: TGTGCCAGCAGCCTCAACTCGGCAGGTTTTATGAACACTGAAGCTTTCTTT

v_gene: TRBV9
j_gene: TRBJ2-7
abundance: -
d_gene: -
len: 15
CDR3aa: CASSVSPGSNYEQYF
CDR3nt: TGTGCCAGCAGCGTGTCCCCAGGGTCCAACTACGAGCAGTACTTC

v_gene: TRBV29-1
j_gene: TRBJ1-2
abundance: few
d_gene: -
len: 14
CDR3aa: CSVEDRTENYGYTF
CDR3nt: TGCAGCGTTGAAGATAGGACAGAGAACTATGGCTACACCTTC

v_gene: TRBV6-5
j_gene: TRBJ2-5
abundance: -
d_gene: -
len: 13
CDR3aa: CASRSPRGETQYF
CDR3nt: TGTGCCAGCAGGTCCCCGCGGGGAGAGACCCAGTACTTC

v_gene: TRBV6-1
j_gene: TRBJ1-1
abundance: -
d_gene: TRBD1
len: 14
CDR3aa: CASRPGQGSTEAFF
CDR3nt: TGTGCCAGCAGACCCGGACAGGGGAGCACTGAAGCTTTCTTT

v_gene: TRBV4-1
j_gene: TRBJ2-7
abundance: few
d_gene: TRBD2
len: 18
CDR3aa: CASSQKLGLAGSSYEQYF
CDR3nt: TGCGCCAGCAGCCAAAAATTGGGACTAGCGGGTTCTTCCTACGAGCAGTACTTC

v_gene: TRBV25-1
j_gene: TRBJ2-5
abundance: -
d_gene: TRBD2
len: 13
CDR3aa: CASGPRGEETQYF
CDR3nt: TGTGCCAGTGGCCCCCGGGGGGAAGAGACCCAGTACTTC

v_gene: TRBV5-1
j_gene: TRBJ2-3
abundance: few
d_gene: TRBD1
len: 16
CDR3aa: CASSSARDRYTDTQYF
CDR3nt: TGCGCCAGCAGCTCTGCCCGGGACAGGTACACAGATACGCAGTATTTT

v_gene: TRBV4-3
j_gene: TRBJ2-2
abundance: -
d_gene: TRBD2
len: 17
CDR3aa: CASSQDWSGGNTGELFF
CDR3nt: TGCGCCAGCAGCCAAGATTGGAGCGGGGGAAACACCGGGGAGCTGTTTTTT

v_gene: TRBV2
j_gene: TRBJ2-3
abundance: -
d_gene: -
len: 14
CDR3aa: CASSEVPGTDTQYF
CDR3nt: TGTGCCAGCAGTGAAGTCCCGGGCACAGATACGCAGTATTTT

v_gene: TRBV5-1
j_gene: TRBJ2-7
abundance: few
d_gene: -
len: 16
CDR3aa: CASSFGGTGMDHEQYF
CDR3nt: TGCGCCAGCAGCTTTGGGGGCACAGGGATGGACCACGAGCAGTACTTC

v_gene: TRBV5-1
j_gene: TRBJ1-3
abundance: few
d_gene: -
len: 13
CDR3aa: CASSPGRGNTIYF
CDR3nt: TGCGCCAGCAGCCCCGGTCGTGGAAACACCATATATTTT

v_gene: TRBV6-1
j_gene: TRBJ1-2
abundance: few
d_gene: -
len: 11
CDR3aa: CASSRVYGYTF
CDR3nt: TGTGCCAGCTCCCGGGTCTATGGCTACACCTTC

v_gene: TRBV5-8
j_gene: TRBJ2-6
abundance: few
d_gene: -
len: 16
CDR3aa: CASSRAFRAGANVLTF
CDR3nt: TGTGCCAGCAGCCGAGCCTTCAGGGCAGGGGCCAACGTCCTGACTTTC

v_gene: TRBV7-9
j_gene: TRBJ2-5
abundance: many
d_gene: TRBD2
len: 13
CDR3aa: CASRRGGQETQYF
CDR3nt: TGTGCCAGCCGGCGGGGGGGGCAAGAGACCCAGTACTTC

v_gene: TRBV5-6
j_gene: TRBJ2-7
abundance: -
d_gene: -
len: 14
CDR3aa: CASSWGDPGDEQYF
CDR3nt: TGTGCCAGCAGCTGGGGGGACCCCGGGGACGAGCAGTACTTC

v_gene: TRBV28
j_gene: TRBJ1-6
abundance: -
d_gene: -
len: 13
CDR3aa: CASTLRTNSPLHF
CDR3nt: TGTGCCAGCACTTTGCGAACTAATTCACCCCTCCACTTT

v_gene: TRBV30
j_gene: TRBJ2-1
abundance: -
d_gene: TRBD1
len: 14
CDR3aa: CAWKGDRPYNEQFF
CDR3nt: TGTGCCTGGAAAGGGGACAGGCCCTACAATGAGCAGTTCTTC

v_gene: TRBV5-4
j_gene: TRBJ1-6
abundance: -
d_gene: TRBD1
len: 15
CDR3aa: CASSTGQGIYSPLHF
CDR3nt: TGTGCCAGCAGCACCGGACAGGGGATTTATTCACCCCTCCACTTT

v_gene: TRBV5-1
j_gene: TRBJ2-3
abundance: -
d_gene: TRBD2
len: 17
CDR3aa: CASSLKTAGGSTDTQYF
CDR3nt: TGCGCCAGCAGCTTGAAGACGGCGGGGGGAAGCACAGATACGCAGTATTTT